This T cell receptor beta chain was identified during a study of blood T cells in healthy people across ages. The overall study: About one barcoded TCR beta cDNA was captured per two T cells.

With a J-beta primer mix and a sample-barcoded 5' primer, a second PCR ran roughly 6 to 11 cycles. All samples yielded 2.5 million or more CDR3-containing paired-end reads. TCRdb redid the calling of the 5' RACE reads with MiXCR, one entry per CDR3 protein. The sample includes fewer than 1 million distinct CDR3 sequences, 40% to 50% of them seen just once. Trimming removed 2 bases at V and 13 bases at J, with 17 bases between. CDR3 length equals 14 residues. Germline V gives CDR1 SGHTA, CDR2 FQGNSA. The sample providers were healthy Caucasian people from Russia, aged roughly 6 to 90. Every sample yielded at least 6 million isolated PBMCs. This clonotype appeared once.

The source of this sequence is a man between 60 and 75 years old in good health. This chain connects TRBV7-2 to TRBJ2-2; the D gene is possibly TRBD1 (5 bases). The sample was blood. CDR3: CASSLRRDQGGLFF. The CDR3, as DNA: TGTGCCAGCAGCTTAAGGCGCGATCAGGGCGGGCTGTTTTTT. The full variable domain, with the rest looked up from reference TRBV7-2 and TRBJ2-2, is GAGVSQSPSNKVTEKGKDVELRCDPISGHTALYWYRQSLGQGLEFLIYFQGNSAPDKSGLPSDRFSAERTGGSVSTLTIQRTQQEDSAVYLCASSLRRDQGGLFFGEGSRLTVL.